This T cell receptor (beta chain) is from a study of blood T cells in healthy people across ages (dated by TCRdb to between 2014 and 2017). For the wider study: Template switching captured roughly one uniquely barcoded TCR beta cDNA molecule per two T cells in model experiments. To track age-related changes in TCR beta repertoire diversity, the study relied on deep sequencing normalized with unique cDNA molecular identifiers. Donors were grouped into four age groups: young (average 16 years), middle-aged (around 39), aged (about 59) and long-lived (82). To avoid experimental bias, donors of different ages were spread randomly across the sequencing lanes. Using the same blood draw, the study looked at two additional independent replicas of 1 million unique cDNA reads for two donors, one aged 18 to 30 and the other aged 80 or older. Study-wide findings and limitations: Compared with the aged group, the long-lived group had more naive CD4+ T cells, fewer expanded clones and increased TCR diversity, a pattern suggesting age selection. As age increased, observed TCR beta diversity per million T cells dropped in a roughly linear way, and a significant reduction was already evident by age 40. Observed TCR beta diversity correlated strongly with the percentage of naive T cells measured by flow cytometry. Since profiling was done on bulk unsorted PBMCs, naive and antigen-experienced compartments could not be conclusively compared. Estimates of total diversity from one million sequenced T cells were regarded as lower bounds and underestimates. Because the CMV infection status of the donors was unknown, age-related changes in expanded clonotypes may potentially have been confounded.

The CDR3 numbers 13 residues from cysteine through phenylalanine. Only the CDR3 part of the read is kept: 39 bases, read in frame from the first base. According to the germline V gene, CDR1 reads ENHRY and CDR2 reads SYGVKD. V loses 8 bases, J loses 11 bases, and the germline ends lie 21 bases apart. The donors were roughly 39 Caucasian individuals from Russia, aged roughly 6 to 90 years, who were systemically healthy. Each donor gave 8 to 10 milliliters of peripheral blood, collected into EDTA-treated Vacutainer tubes. Ficoll-Paque density-gradient centrifugation was used to isolate PBMCs, with at least 7 million obtained per sample. Trizol reagent was used to extract total RNA from the PBMCs, yielding at least 5.5 micrograms per sample. Naive CD45RAhigh/CD27high T cell percentages were measured by flow cytometry on a PBMC aliquot from every donor. Comment on this clonotype: This clone's antigen is unknown. Per-nucleotide qualities are absent, and no much larger clonotype sits a single base away.

Library prep was done by 5' RACE. Sequencer: Illumina HiSeq 2500. The second PCR ran for roughly 6 to 11 cycles and used a J-beta primer mix along with a sample-barcoded 5' primer. A template-switch 5' adaptor carrying 12 random nucleotides introduced a unique molecular identifier onto each TCR beta cDNA molecule. Each sample yielded at least 2.5 million CDR3-containing paired-end reads. All of the RNA was converted into first-strand cDNA using the Mint cDNA synthesis kit, with a TRBC-specific oligonucleotide serving as the primer. After uracil-DNA glycosylase treatment, a first 18-cycle PCR used universal primers M1SS and BC2_uni_R on all cDNA. In the original analysis: For normalization, 1 million high-quality reads were randomly selected from each sample, with every read carrying a distinct molecular identifier. Instead of being binned into consensus sequences, reads that shared molecular identifiers were thrown out. CDR3 identification, clonotype clustering and error correction used MiTCR with a Q25 quality threshold and the strictest error-elimination algorithm. Lower-bound total TCR beta diversity was estimated with a nonparametric unseen species model using Euler transformation. TCRdb reprocessed the public reads (quality trimming at Q25 with fastp, clone calling with MiXCR) and kept in-frame beta chains. Under each unique CDR3 protein, matching rows form one entry showing the most common genes and DNA. These V and J calls rely on TCRdb rather than the paper's analysis. The sample records around 670,000 distinct CDR3 sequences, less than 35% of which are singletons. The ten largest make up less than 20% of the sample.

Sequences were obtained from blood. This TCR was sampled from an elderly woman in good health. The chain couples TRBV10-3 to TRBJ2-5, with the identity of the D gene unclear. CDR3 region: CAIETPLDGQQYF. The DNA reads as follows: TGTGCCATCGAAACCCCCTTGGACGGGCAGCAGTACTTC.